This T cell receptor (beta chain) was sequenced during a study of cytomegalovirus exposure and HLA in healthy donors. Both 60 Vbeta primers and 13 Jbeta primers went into the PCR. The authors' processing: Later, an analysis found 65 million to 85 million unique TCR beta chains, and about 9.9 million of these were shared. Profiled with immunoSEQ multiplex PCR; TCRdb holds only in-frame clones, not every one. That table supplies the V and J calls and clone size; D and trimming were determined from the DNA. The sample gives around 180,000 clones, more than 75% of which show up once; under 2% is in the top ten. In the case of this clone: Its antigen is undetermined.

Germline lookup yields CDR1 WNHNN and CDR2 SYGVQD (reference sequence). Trimming stripped 0 bases from V and 5 bases from J, with 19 bases between. The CDR3 is made up of 17 amino acids. Regarding the study as a whole: In a later analysis, specific HLA alleles were associated with about 18,000 TCR beta sequences at a 0.05 false discovery rate. Rare sequences made up most TCRs, while some public TCRs were found in many donors.

The chain combines TRBV10-1 with TRBJ1-1; D remains unclear. Sequenced: PBMCs. The sequence came from a woman aged 18-29 years in good health and CMV-seronegative. The CDR3 DNA reads TGCGCCAGCAGTGAGTCGCTTGAGGCACTCGGGAGTACTGAAGCTTTCTTT. Amino acid sequence: CASSESLEALGSTEAFF.